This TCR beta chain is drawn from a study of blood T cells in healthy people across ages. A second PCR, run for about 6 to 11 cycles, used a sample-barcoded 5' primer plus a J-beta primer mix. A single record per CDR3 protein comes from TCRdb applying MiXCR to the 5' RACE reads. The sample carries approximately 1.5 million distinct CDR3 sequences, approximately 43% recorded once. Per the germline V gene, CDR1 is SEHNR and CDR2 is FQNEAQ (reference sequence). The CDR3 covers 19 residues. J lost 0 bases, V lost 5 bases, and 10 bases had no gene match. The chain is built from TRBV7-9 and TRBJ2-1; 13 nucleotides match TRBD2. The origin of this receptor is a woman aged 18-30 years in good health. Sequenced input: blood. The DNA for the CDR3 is TGTGCCAGCAGCGCCACACTAGCGGGAGGGACTCACTCCTACAATGAGCAGTTCTTC. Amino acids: CASSATLAGGTHSYNEQFF.